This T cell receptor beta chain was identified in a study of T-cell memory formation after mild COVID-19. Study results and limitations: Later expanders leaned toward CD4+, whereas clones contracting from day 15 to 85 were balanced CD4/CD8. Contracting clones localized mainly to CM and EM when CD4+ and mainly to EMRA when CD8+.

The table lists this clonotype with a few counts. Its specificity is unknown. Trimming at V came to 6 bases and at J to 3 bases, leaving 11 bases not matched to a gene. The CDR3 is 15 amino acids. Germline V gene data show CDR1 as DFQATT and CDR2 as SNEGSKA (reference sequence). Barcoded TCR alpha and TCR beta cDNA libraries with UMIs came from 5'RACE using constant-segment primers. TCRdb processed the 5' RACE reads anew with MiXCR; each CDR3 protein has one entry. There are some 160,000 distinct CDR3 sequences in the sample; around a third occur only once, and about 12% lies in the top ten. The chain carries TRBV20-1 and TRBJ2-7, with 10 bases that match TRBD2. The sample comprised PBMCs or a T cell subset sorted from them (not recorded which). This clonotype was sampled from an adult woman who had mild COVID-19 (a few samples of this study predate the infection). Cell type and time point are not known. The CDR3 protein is CSAPDPSGGHYEQYF. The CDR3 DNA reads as TGCAGTGCCCCCGACCCTAGCGGGGGTCACTACGAGCAGTACTTC.